These 26 T cell receptor beta chains were sequenced from one sample in a study of persistence of HIV-infected CD4 T cells. An overlapping HIV-1 Gag peptide pool stimulated these cells at about 1 ug/peptide/mL. CD40L/CD69 double-negative CD45RO-high memory CD4+ T cells were collected. The libraries were made with immunoSEQ version 4 in survey mode. TCRdb's table, derived via immunoSEQ multiplex PCR, lists solely in-frame clones and lacks some. The profile shows around 30,000 clones, 80% to 90% of them singletons. Their specific antigens are unknown. The specimen comprised CD4+ T cells sorted from PBMCs after roughly 19-hour stimulation, sampled from a patient who received antiretroviral therapy. These receptors came from an adult woman with HIV who was CMV-seropositive.

This rearrangement joins TRBV28 to TRBJ2-5; unclear D gene. The V and J ends lost 4 bases and 1 base respectively, with 10 bases between them. Per the germline V gene, CDR1 is MDHEN and CDR2 is SYDVKM. CDR3 length: 14 amino acids. CDR3 residues: CASSSIEPQETQYF. The CDR3 DNA reads TGTGCCAGCAGTTCGATAGAGCCCCAAGAGACCCAGTACTTC.

The V gene is TRBV2, the J gene TRBJ1-2; D remains unclear. This CDR3 is built from 11 residues. Trimming took off 6 bases at V and 12 bases at J, with 14 bases between the two ends. Germline lookup yields CDR1 SNHLY and CDR2 FYNNEI. The CDR3 nucleotides are TGTGCCAGCAGGGTACGGGCAGGACACACCTTC. Translating it yields CASRVRAGHTF.

This chain connects TRBV28 to TRBJ1-1, with D unresolved. Germline V lookup: CDR1 MDHEN, CDR2 SYDVKM. V dropped 4 bases and J dropped 2 bases, with 14 bases sitting between them. CDR3 length: 15 residues. CDR3 loop: CASSSSAWSNTEAFF. The CDR3 bases are TGTGCCAGCAGTTCGTCCGCATGGAGCAACACTGAAGCTTTCTTT.

This clone was observed once. V is TRBV19 and J is TRBJ2-3, with D possibly matching TRBD1 (6 bases). This CDR3 comprises 16 residues. Trimming took off 3 bases at V and 3 bases at J, with 16 bases between the two ends. Germline assignment: CDR1 LNHDA and CDR2 SQIVND (reference sequence). The CDR3 reads CASSMARTGPTDTQYF. The CDR3 bases are TGTGCCAGTAGTATGGCGCGAACAGGGCCTACAGATACGCAGTATTTT.

The gene calls are TRBV30 and TRBJ2-3; 15 positions agree with TRBD2. The CDR3 consists of 14 residues. Trimming cost V 7 bases and J 3 bases; bases outside gene matches: 2. In germline, CDR1 is GTSNPN, CDR2 SVGIG (reference sequence). The CDR3 DNA reads TGTGCCTCGGGACTAGCGGGAGGTACAGATACGCAGTATTTT. The encoded protein is CASGLAGGTDTQYF. The full variable domain, completed using reference TRBV30 and TRBJ2-3, is SQTIHQWPATLVQPVGSPLSLECTVEGTSNPNLYWYRQAAGRGLQLLFYSVGIGQISSEVPQNLSASRPQDRQFILSSKKLLLSDSGFYLCASGLAGGTDTQYFGPGTRLTVL.

V is TRBV27 and J is TRBJ1-2, with 9 positions matching TRBD1. CDR1 is MNHEY and CDR2 is SMNVEV in the germline V gene (reference sequence). Trimming removed 8 bases from V and 7 bases from J; junction bases left unmatched: 14. The CDR3 has 15 amino acids. The CDR3 spells CASAVTYTGGIGYTF. The DNA for the CDR3 is TGTGCCAGCGCCGTCACTTATACAGGGGGCATTGGCTACACCTTC.

This CDR3 is CASSFGRYSGANVLTF. CDR3 in DNA: TGTGCCAGCAGCTTCGGACGGTACTCTGGGGCCAACGTCCTGACTTTC. The chain is built from TRBV2 and TRBJ2-6, with D unresolved. Germline V gene sequence: CDR1 SNHLY, CDR2 FYNNEI. V was shortened by 6 bases and J by 0 bases, with 12 bases between the two germline ends. The CDR3 has 16 residues.

The J gene is TRBJ2-3, the V gene TRBV5-1; TRBD1 aligns across 7 bases. This CDR3 comprises 16 residues. CDR1 and CDR2 (germline): SGHRS, YFSETQ. J lost 6 bases, V lost 0 bases, and 10 bases had no gene match. CDR3 DNA: TGCGCCAGCAGCTTGGAACCAGGGGGACCGACGGATACGCAGTATTTT. Translated: CASSLEPGGPTDTQYF. The variable domain in full, completed from reference TRBV5-1 and TRBJ2-3, reads KAGVTQTPRYLIKTRGQQVTLSCSPISGHRSVSWYQQTPGQGLQFLFEYFSETQRNKGNFPGRFSGRQFSNSRSEMNVSTLELGDSALYLCASSLEPGGPTDTQYFGPGTRLTVL.

The V and J genes are TRBV7-2 and TRBJ2-2; D might be TRBD1 or TRBD2, each matching 6 bases. V was trimmed by 5 bases and J by 7 bases, leaving 14 bases between them. Per the germline V gene, CDR1 is SGHTA and CDR2 is FQGNSA. The CDR3 is 14 residues long. The CDR3 sequence is CASSPGATFGELFF. The CDR3 DNA reads TGTGCCAGCAGCCCGGGGGCGACCTTCGGGGAGCTGTTTTTT.

V is TRBV5-1 and J is TRBJ2-3; TRBD1 matches at 11 bases. Trimming took 3 bases from V and 4 from J; bases not matched to a gene: 4. Per germline, CDR1 SGHRS and CDR2 YFSETQ. This CDR3 spans 15 amino acids. This CDR3 reads CASSSGQGVADTQYF. The CDR3, as DNA: TGCGCCAGCAGCTCGGGACAGGGGGTAGCAGATACGCAGTATTTT.

The chain couples TRBV3-1 (or the pseudogene TRBV3-2) to TRBJ2-5; 10 bases align to TRBD2. Trimming took 2 bases from V and 5 from J; bases not matched to a gene: 2. The CDR3 consists of 14 residues. The V gene's germline CDR1 is LGHDT and CDR2 YNNKEL (reference sequence). The CDR3 protein is CASSQLAGVETQYF. The CDR3 DNA follows: TGTGCCAGCAGCCAACTAGCGGGGGTGGAGACCCAGTACTTC.

With respect to this clone: An end of the junction differs from the germline gene, which may be a read error. The genes are TRBV7-2 and TRBJ2-1; TRBD2 agrees at 12 bases. The CDR3 loop spans 16 amino acids. CDR1 SGHTA and CDR2 FQGNSA come from the germline V gene. The CDR3: CASSLAGGPSYNEQFF. The DNA for the CDR3 is TGTGCCAGCAGCCTAGCGGGGGGGCCGTCCTACAATGAGCAGTTCTTC.

This chain joins TRBV28 and TRBJ1-2; D ambiguous. In germline, CDR1 is MDHEN, CDR2 SYDVKM. The CDR3 is 18 residues long. V was trimmed by 5 bases and J by 0 bases, leaving 22 bases between them. CDR3 sequence reads: CASSRPVIGIGTNYGYTF. DNA for the CDR3: TGTGCCAGCAGTCGCCCCGTGATAGGTATCGGAACTAACTATGGCTACACCTTC.

V and J are TRBV20-1 and TRBJ1-2; D uncertain. V was cut by 3 bases and J by 3 bases, with 11 bases left in between. CDR1 is DFQATT, CDR2 SNEGSKA, per germline (reference sequence). The CDR3 extends over 13 amino acids. CDR3 nucleotide sequence: TGCAGTGCTAGTTCCCTCGGGGACTATGGCTACACCTTC. It encodes CSASSLGDYGYTF.

Here the CDR3 reads CASSSLFLARAEGYTF. For the CDR3, the DNA is TGTGCCAGCAGTTCCCTGTTCTTGGCCAGGGCGGAAGGCTACACCTTC. This chain uses TRBV27 with TRBJ1-2; maybe TRBD1 (5 bases). The V gene lost 4 bases and the J gene lost 8 bases, with 23 bases spanning the gap. Per germline, CDR1 MNHEY and CDR2 SMNVEV (reference sequence). This CDR3 has 16 residues.

J is TRBJ1-1 and V is TRBV5-1; D may be TRBD1 (6 bases). The V gene lost 0 bases and the J gene lost 5 bases, with 14 bases spanning the gap. The CDR3 length is 15 residues. Germline V gene data show CDR1 as SGHRS and CDR2 as YFSETQ. DNA for the CDR3: TGCGCCAGCAGCTTGGGTCCGGGGGCGGGAACTGAAGCTTTCTTT. Amino acids: CASSLGPGAGTEAFF.

This chain connects TRBV7-3 to TRBJ1-1; D uncertain. Germline V gene data show CDR1 as SGHTA and CDR2 as FQGTGA. This CDR3 spans 13 amino acids. V shed 2 bases and J shed 1 base, with 5 bases lying between them. The CDR3 region has the DNA TGTGCCAGCAGCTTATGGGGGAACACTGAAGCTTTCTTT. Its translation is CASSLWGNTEAFF.

The chain carries TRBV5-4 and TRBJ2-6, with D perhaps matching TRBD2 (6 bases). The CDR3 extends over 15 amino acids. V was pared by 5 bases and J by 0 bases, with 9 bases between. Germline V gene data show CDR1 as SGHNT and CDR2 as YYREEE (reference sequence). The DNA for the CDR3 is TGTGCCAGCAGTTGGAGGGACTCTGGGGCCAACGTCCTGACTTTC. Its protein is CASSWRDSGANVLTF.

The genes are TRBV28 and TRBJ2-6; D unclear. The CDR3 runs 14 residues. Trimming shortened V by 6 bases and J by 2 bases, and 8 bases separated the two germline ends. The germline CDR1 and CDR2 sequences are MDHEN and SYDVKM. CDR3 sequence reads: CASSLGPGANVLTF. CDR3 coding DNA: TGTGCCAGCAGCCTCGGGCCTGGGGCCAACGTCCTGACTTTC. The full variable domain, its missing parts supplied by reference TRBV28 and TRBJ2-6, is DVKVTQSSRYLVKRTGEKVFLECVQDMDHENMFWYRQDPGLGLRLIYFSYDVKMKEKGDIPEGYSVSREKKERFSLILESASTNQTSMYLCASSLGPGANVLTFGAGSRLTVL.

The gene calls are TRBV5-1 and TRBJ2-1; 8 positions agree with TRBD1. CDR1 is SGHRS and CDR2 is YFSETQ in the germline V gene. The CDR3 has 15 amino acids. V lost 0 bases and J lost 8; bases outside the gene matches: 7. CDR3 sequence: CASSLAAGGLDEQFF. CDR3 in DNA: TGCGCCAGCAGCTTGGCGGCAGGGGGCTTGGATGAGCAGTTCTTC.

This clone was seen a handful of times. This chain uses TRBV11-3 with TRBJ2-2; D not resolved. CDR1 is SGHNT, CDR2 YENEEA, per germline. The CDR3 contains 12 residues. V lost 3 bases to trimming and J lost 6 bases, with 5 bases between them. The CDR3 here is CASSFQAGELFF. CDR3 nucleotide sequence: TGTGCCAGCAGCTTTCAAGCCGGGGAGCTGTTTTTT.

V usage is TRBV3-1 (or the pseudogene TRBV3-2) and J usage is TRBJ2-5; possible D gene TRBD1, 6 bases. Germline-derived CDR1 and CDR2 are LGHDT and YNNKEL (reference sequence). CDR3 length equals 15 residues. With 1 base removed from V and 7 bases from J, the gap between germline ends came to 16 bases. CDR3 nucleotides: TGTGCCAGCAGCCAAGGGGTGGGGGACAAAGGGACCCAGTACTTC. It translates to CASSQGVGDKGTQYF.

The rearrangement joins TRBV19 to TRBJ2-6; no definite D call. Germline values: CDR1 LNHDA, CDR2 SQIVND (reference sequence). Trimming removed 3 bases from V and 0 bases from J, with 9 bases in between. The CDR3 contains 16 residues. The CDR3 region is CASSIYFASGANVLTF. The CDR3 region has the DNA TGTGCCAGTAGTATCTATTTTGCCTCTGGGGCCAACGTCCTGACTTTC.

DNA for the CDR3: TGTGCCACCAGTCCTGAACAGGTCAATCAGCCCCAGCATTTT. This encodes CATSPEQVNQPQHF. The genes are TRBV24-1 and TRBJ1-5; tentative D call: TRBD1 (5 bases). The ends were cut back, 6 bases at V and 3 bases at J, with 11 bases in the middle. Germline CDR1 reads KGHDR; CDR2 reads SFDVKD. The CDR3 totals 14 residues.

This rearrangement joins TRBV23-1 to TRBJ1-3; D is unclear. TRBV23-1 carries the ORF label, with uncertain function. Trimming took 2 bases from V and 0 from J, leaving 11 bases between them. There are 16 residues in the CDR3. Here the CDR3 DNA reads TGCGCCAGCAGTCAAAAGACGGACGTCTCTGGAAACACCATATATTTT. Encoded protein: CASSQKTDVSGNTIYF.

The gene calls are TRBV28 and TRBJ1-3, with a tentative D call TRBD1 (6 bases). This CDR3 contains 15 residues. Trimming removed 11 bases from V and 4 bases from J, with 21 bases in between. Germline-derived CDR1 and CDR2 are MDHEN and SYDVKM. As DNA, the CDR3 is TGTGCCGGCGAAGGGGGTGCAGGCCTAGGAAACACCATATATTTT. It is translated as CAGEGGAGLGNTIYF.